The 11 T cell receptor beta chains below come from one sample, sequenced in a study of cytomegalovirus exposure and HLA in healthy donors. This PCR relied on a set of 60 Vbeta primers and 13 Jbeta primers. The method was immunoSEQ multiplex PCR; TCRdb's version includes in-frame clones alone and lacks a portion of them. The data hold 110,000 or so clones, with around 70% observed a single time. Specimen: PBMCs. The receptors stem from a woman in her seventies in good health and CMV-seropositive.

The V and J genes are TRBV4-3 and TRBJ1-1; D unresolved. The V gene lost 0 bases and the J gene lost 0 bases, with 5 bases spanning the gap. This CDR3 is 14 amino acids long. Germline values: CDR1 LGHNA, CDR2 YSLEER. The CDR3 region has the DNA TGCGCCAGCAGCCAAGACAGGATGAACACTGAAGCTTTCTTT. Amino acids: CASSQDRMNTEAFF.

This chain joins TRBV5-1 and TRBJ1-4; TRBD1 matches at 9 bases. Germline-derived CDR1 and CDR2 are SGHRS and YFSETQ. The CDR3 length is 15 residues. The junction had 4 bases not matched to a gene; V was cut back by 3 bases and J by 4 bases. The CDR3 bases are TGCGCCAGCAGCTCGGGACAGGGAATTAATGAAAAACTGTTTTTT. This codes for CASSSGQGINEKLFF.

About this clone: The same CDR3 can be traced to other DNA sequences in this sample. The gene calls are TRBV14 and TRBJ2-5; D is unresolved. Deletions cut 8 bases from V and 4 bases from J, with 8 bases between. Germline V gives CDR1 SGHDN, CDR2 FVKESK. The CDR3 spans 11 residues. CDR3 amino acids: CASSPGETQYF. DNA of the CDR3: TGTGCCAGCTCCCCGGGAGAGACCCAGTACTTC.

This clone came up once. The V call is TRBV30, the J call TRBJ1-4, with a tentative D call TRBD1 (5 bases). CDR1 is GTSNPN and CDR2 is SVGIG in the germline V gene (reference sequence). The CDR3 extends over 13 amino acids. V lost 2 bases, J lost 14 bases, and 18 bases lay in between. CDR3: CAWSLSGTTPLFF. The DNA for the CDR3 is TGTGCCTGGAGTCTTTCGGGGACTACTCCCCTGTTTTTT.

The gene calls are TRBV11-1 and TRBJ2-5; D may be TRBD2 (6 bases). The CDR3 has 15 amino acids. Germline CDR1 and CDR2: SGHAT and FQDESV (reference sequence). V lost 3 bases and J 2 bases, leaving 13 bases between the germline ends. For the CDR3, the DNA is TGTGCCAGCAGCTTGTGGACGGGGACTCAAGAGACCCAGTACTTC. Encoded protein: CASSLWTGTQETQYF. Full variable domain (rest looked up from reference TRBV11-1 and TRBJ2-5): EAEVAQSPRYKITEKSQAVAFWCDPISGHATLYWYRQILGQGPELLVQFQDESVVDDSQLPKDRFSAERLKGVDSTLKIQPAELGDSAMYLCASSLWTGTQETQYFGPGTRLLVL.

The chain is built from TRBV30 and TRBJ2-1; 12 bases map to TRBD2. This CDR3 spans 14 amino acids. Germline assignment: CDR1 GTSNPN and CDR2 SVGIG (reference sequence). The V segment lost 2 bases and the J segment 8 bases; nucleotides outside the gene matches: 4. The CDR3 sequence is CAWSLAGGFYEQFF. CDR3 bases: TGTGCCTGGAGTCTAGCGGGGGGGTTCTATGAGCAGTTCTTC.

The chain recombines TRBV6-1 with TRBJ2-6, with TRBD1 identical over 7 bases. Per germline, CDR1 MNHNS and CDR2 SASEGT. The CDR3 is 15 residues long. V was clipped by 5 bases and J by 5 bases; unmatched bases: 6. CDR3 in amino acids: CASSSGQLRANVLTF. CDR3 coding DNA: TGTGCCAGCAGTTCGGGACAGCTAAGGGCCAACGTCCTGACTTTC.

This clone has just one count. The chain has TRBV14 and TRBJ1-3; the match to TRBD1 covers 7 bases. Per the germline V gene, CDR1 is SGHDN and CDR2 is FVKESK. With V trimmed by 0 bases and J by 0 bases, 5 bases remained unmatched. There are 17 residues in the CDR3. DNA for the CDR3: TGTGCCAGCAGCCAAGAAGGACAGGTCTACTCTGGAAACACCATATATTTT. Residues: CASSQEGQVYSGNTIYF.

This chain links TRBV10-3 with TRBJ1-1, with 9 bases that match TRBD1. The trim removed 4 bases at V and 6 bases at J, leaving 6 bases unmatched. CDR3 length equals 14 residues. Germline CDR1 is ENHRY and CDR2 is SYGVKD. The CDR3 DNA follows: TGTGCCATCAGTGGGGGACAGGGTTCGGCTGAAGCTTTCTTT. It translates to CAISGGQGSAEAFF.

This chain joins TRBV6-6 and TRBJ2-1, with 7 bases that match TRBD1. With 0 bases clipped from V and 7 bases from J, the junction kept 6 bases outside the gene matches. CDR3 size: 15 residues. CDR1 MNHNY and CDR2 SVGAGI come from the germline V gene (reference sequence). The chain's CDR3 is CASSYSGGARNEQFF. The CDR3, as DNA: TGTGCCAGCAGTTACTCAGGGGGCGCCCGTAATGAGCAGTTCTTC.

The gene calls are TRBV19 and TRBJ1-6; D unresolved. The CDR3 runs to 13 residues. Germline CDR1 LNHDA, CDR2 SQIVND (reference sequence). V lost 6 bases to trimming and J lost 9 bases, with 12 bases between them. The CDR3, as DNA: TGTGCCAGTAGAGAGGGAGGTGGTTCACCCCTCCACTTT. Its translation is CASREGGGSPLHF.